The T cell receptor beta chain under discussion was sequenced for a study of cytomegalovirus exposure and HLA in healthy donors. Study-wide points: Earlier analysis found most TCR beta V segments productive about 87% or about 30% of the time. There were 164 TCR beta chains listed as cytomegalovirus-associated.

Germline V gene lookup returns CDR1 SEHNR and CDR2 FQNEAQ (reference sequence). The length of the CDR3 is 14 residues. Trimming stripped 3 bases from V and 1 base from J, with 7 bases between. Remarks on this clone: Its target is not known.

PCR employed 60 Vbeta and 13 Jbeta primers. Sequencing was performed with immunoSEQ multiplex PCR; in TCRdb, only in-frame clones are kept and a portion is missing. Counted here are about 130,000 clones, 80% occurring once; the ten biggest clones make up roughly 1.2%. This sequence was found in a female donor in good health and CMV-seronegative. The genes are TRBV7-9 and TRBJ2-1; D gene uncertain. Source material: PBMCs. The CDR3 sequence: CASSFAGSYNEQFF. Here the CDR3 DNA reads TGTGCCAGCAGCTTTGCCGGGTCCTACAATGAGCAGTTCTTC. The full variable domain, its missing parts supplied by reference TRBV7-9 and TRBJ2-1, is DTGVSQNPRHKITKRGQNVTFRCDPISEHNRLYWYRQTLGQGPEFLTYFQNEAQLEKSRLLSDRFSAERPKGSFSTLEIQRTEQGDSAMYLCASSFAGSYNEQFFGPGTRLTVL.